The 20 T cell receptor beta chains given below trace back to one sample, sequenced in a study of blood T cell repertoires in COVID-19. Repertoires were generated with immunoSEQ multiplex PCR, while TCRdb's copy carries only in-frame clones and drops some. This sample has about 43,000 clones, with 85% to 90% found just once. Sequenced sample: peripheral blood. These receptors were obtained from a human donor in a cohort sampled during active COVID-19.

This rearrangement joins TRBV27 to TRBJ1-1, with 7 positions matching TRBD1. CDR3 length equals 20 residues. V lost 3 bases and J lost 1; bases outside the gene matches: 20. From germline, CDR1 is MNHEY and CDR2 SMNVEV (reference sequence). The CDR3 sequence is CASSFIGGYSIDQWNTEAFF. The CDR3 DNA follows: TGTGCCAGCAGTTTCATAGGGGGCTATAGCATTGATCAGTGGAACACTGAAGCTTTCTTT.

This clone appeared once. DNA for the CDR3: TGTGCCAGCAGTTTAGGCGTAGACAGGGTCTACACCTTC. The encoded protein is CASSLGVDRVYTF. The chain carries TRBV12-3 or TRBV12-4 and TRBJ1-2; 7 bases are shared with TRBD1. Unmatched junction bases numbered 6, after V lost 1 base and J lost 10 bases. This CDR3 region has 13 residues.

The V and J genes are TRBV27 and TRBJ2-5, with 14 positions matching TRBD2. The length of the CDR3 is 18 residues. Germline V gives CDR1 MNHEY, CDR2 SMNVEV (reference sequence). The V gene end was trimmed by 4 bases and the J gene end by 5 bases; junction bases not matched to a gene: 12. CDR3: CASSSAGTSGSKGETQYF. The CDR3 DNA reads TGTGCCAGCAGTTCCGCCGGGACTAGCGGGAGTAAGGGTGAGACCCAGTACTTC.

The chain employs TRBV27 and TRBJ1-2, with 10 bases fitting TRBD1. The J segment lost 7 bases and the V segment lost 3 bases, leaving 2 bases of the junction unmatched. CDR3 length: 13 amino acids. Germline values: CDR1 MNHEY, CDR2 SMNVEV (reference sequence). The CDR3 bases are TGTGCCAGCAGTTTCGGACAGGGGGGTGGCTACACCTTC. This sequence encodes CASSFGQGGGYTF.

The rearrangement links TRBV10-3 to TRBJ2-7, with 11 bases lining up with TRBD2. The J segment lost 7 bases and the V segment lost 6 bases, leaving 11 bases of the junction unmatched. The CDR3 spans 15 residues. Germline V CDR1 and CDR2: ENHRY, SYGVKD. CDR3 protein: CAISPSGRRTGEQYF. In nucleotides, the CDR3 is TGTGCCATCAGCCCTAGCGGGAGGAGAACAGGGGAGCAGTACTTC.

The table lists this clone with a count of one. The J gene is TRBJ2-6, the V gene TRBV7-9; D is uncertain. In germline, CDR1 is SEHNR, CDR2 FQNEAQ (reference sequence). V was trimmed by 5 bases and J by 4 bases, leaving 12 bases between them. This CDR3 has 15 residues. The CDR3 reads CASSPPLSGANVLTF. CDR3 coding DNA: TGTGCCAGCAGCCCCCCCTTATCCGGGGCCAACGTCCTGACTTTC.

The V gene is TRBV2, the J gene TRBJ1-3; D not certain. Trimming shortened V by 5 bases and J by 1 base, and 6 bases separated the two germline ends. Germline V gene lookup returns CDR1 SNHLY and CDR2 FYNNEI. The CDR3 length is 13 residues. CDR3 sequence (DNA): TGTGCCAGCAGTACGGGTTCTGGAAACACCATATATTTT. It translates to CASSTGSGNTIYF.

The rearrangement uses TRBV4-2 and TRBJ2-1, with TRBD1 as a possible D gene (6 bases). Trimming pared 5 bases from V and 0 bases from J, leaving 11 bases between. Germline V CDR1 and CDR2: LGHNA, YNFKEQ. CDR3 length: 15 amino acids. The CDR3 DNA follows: TGTGCCAGCAGCGGGACAACCTCCTCCTACAATGAGCAGTTCTTC. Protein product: CASSGTTSSYNEQFF.

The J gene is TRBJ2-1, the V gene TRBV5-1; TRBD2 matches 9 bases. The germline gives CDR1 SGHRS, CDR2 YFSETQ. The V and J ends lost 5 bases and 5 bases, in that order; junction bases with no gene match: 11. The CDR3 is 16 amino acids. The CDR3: CASRGGTTSGNNEQFF. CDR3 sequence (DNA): TGCGCCAGCAGAGGGGGAACGACTAGCGGAAACAATGAGCAGTTCTTC.

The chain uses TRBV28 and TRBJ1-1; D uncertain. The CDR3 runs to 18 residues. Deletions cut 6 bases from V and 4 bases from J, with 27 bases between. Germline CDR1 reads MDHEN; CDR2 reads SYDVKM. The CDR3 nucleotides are TGTGCCAGCAGCCGCTTACGGTCGGGAAATAAGTTTTTCACTGAAGCTTTCTTT. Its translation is CASSRLRSGNKFFTEAFF.

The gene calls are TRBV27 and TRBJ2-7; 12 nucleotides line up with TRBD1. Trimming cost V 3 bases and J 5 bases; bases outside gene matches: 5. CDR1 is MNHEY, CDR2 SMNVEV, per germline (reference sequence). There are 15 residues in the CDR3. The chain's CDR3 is CASSLGTGGKNEQYF. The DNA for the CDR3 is TGTGCCAGCAGTTTGGGGACAGGGGGCAAAAACGAGCAGTACTTC.

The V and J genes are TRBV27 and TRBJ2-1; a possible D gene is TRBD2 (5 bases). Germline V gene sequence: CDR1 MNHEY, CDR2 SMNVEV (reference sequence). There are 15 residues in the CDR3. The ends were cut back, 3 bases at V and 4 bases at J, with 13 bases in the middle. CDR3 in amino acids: CASSFGSGPYNEQFF. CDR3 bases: TGTGCCAGCAGTTTCGGCAGCGGCCCGTACAATGAGCAGTTCTTC.

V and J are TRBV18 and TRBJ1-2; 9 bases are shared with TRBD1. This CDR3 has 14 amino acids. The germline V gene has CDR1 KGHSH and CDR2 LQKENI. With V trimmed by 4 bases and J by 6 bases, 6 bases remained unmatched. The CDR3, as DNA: TGTGCCAGCTCACTACCGGGACAGGGAAATGGCTACACCTTC. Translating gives CASSLPGQGNGYTF.

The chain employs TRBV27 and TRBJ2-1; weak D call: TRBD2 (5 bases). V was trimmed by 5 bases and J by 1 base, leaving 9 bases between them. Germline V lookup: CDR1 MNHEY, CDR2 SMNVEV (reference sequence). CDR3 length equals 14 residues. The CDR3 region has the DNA TGTGCCAGCAGTGTAGGAGGTTCCTACAATGAGCAGTTCTTC. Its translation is CASSVGGSYNEQFF.

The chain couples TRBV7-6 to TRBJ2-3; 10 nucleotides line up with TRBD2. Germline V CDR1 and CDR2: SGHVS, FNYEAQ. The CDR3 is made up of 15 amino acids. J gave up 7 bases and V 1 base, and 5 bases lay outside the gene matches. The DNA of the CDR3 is TGTGCCAGCAGCTTAGGGCCACTAGCGGGGAATACGCAGTATTTT. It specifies CASSLGPLAGNTQYF. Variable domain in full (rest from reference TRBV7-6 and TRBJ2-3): GAGVSQSPRYKVTKRGQDVALRCDPISGHVSLYWYRQALGQGPEFLTYFNYEAQQDKSGLPNDRFSAERPEGSISTLTIQRTEQRDSAMYRCASSLGPLAGNTQYFGPGTRLTVL.

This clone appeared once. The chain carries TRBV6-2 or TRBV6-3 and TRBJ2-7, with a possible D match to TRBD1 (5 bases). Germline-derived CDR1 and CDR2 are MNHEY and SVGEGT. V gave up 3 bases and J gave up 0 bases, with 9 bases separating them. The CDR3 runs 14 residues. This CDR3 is CASSYGAVSYEQYF. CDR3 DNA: TGTGCCAGCAGTTATGGGGCTGTCTCCTACGAGCAGTACTTC.

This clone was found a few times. The DNA of the CDR3 is TGTGCCATCAGTGCTTCCTCACGGGAAGGCTATGGCTACACCTTC. Encoded protein: CAISASSREGYGYTF. The rearrangement links TRBV10-3 to TRBJ1-2; D is uncertain. This CDR3 contains 15 residues. The ends were cut back, 4 bases at V and 4 bases at J, with 16 bases in the middle. CDR1 ENHRY and CDR2 SYGVKD come from the germline V gene.

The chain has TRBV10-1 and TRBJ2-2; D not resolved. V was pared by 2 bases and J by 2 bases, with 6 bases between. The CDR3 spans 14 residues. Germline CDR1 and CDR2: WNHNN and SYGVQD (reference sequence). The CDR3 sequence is CASSEVKNTGELFF. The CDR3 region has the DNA TGCGCCAGCAGTGAGGTCAAAAACACCGGGGAGCTGTTTTTT.

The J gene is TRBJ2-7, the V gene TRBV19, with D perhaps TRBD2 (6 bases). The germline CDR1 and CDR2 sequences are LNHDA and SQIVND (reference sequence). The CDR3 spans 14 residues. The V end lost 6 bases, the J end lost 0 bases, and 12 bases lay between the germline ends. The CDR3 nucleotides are TGTGCCAGTAGAGGGGTAGCGGCCTCCTACGAGCAGTACTTC. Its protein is CASRGVAASYEQYF.

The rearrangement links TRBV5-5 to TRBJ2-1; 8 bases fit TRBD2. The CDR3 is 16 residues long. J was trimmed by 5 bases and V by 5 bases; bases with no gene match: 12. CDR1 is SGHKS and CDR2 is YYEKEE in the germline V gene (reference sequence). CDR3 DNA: TGTGCCAGCAGACGAACCGGGACTAGGACCAACAATGAGCAGTTCTTC. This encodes CASRRTGTRTNNEQFF. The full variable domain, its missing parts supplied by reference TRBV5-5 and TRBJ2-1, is DAGVTQSPTHLIKTRGQQVTLRCSPISGHKSVSWYQQVLGQGPQFIFQYYEKEERGRGNFPDRFSARQFPNYSSELNVNALLLGDSALYLCASRRTGTRTNNEQFFGPGTRLTVL.